This TCR beta chain comes out of a study of T cells expressing NK-cell markers. The CDR3 covers 12 residues. Germline V gene data show CDR1 as SGDLS and CDR2 as YYNGEE. Using the 5' RACE reads, TCRdb records one entry per CDR3 protein without DNA. The sample has a few hundred thousand distinct CDR3 sequences; the top ten hold under 6.5%. Material for sequencing was blood T cells: a sorted CD56 or NKG2C T cell subset, CD4+ or CD8+ T cells, or bulk PBMC T cells (not recorded which). The sequence derives from a man between 18 and 69 years old in good health. The chain uses TRBV9 and TRBJ2-7. This CDR3 reads CASQDETYEQYF.